A single sample is the source of the 18 T cell receptor beta chains below, sequenced in a study of blood T cells in healthy people across ages. A second PCR, run for roughly 7 to 11 cycles, used a sample-barcoded 5' primer plus a J-beta primer mix. From the 5' RACE reads, TCRdb called clonotypes with MiXCR, one entry per CDR3 protein. This table holds hundreds of thousands of distinct CDR3 sequences, around 24% found once. These records were also assigned to another study, of T cells of mothers and their children.

Sequences were obtained from blood. The source is a boy between 10 and 17 years old in good health.

This clonotype has only a few counts. The rearrangement uses TRBV7-9 and TRBJ2-7; tentatively, D is TRBD1 (5 bases). The end of the DNA fits TRBJ2-1 better, so the J call may be wrong. The CDR3 runs 12 residues. From germline, CDR1 is SEHNR and CDR2 FQNEAQ (reference sequence). CDR3 DNA: TGTGCCAGCAGCTCGACAGATCATGAGCAGTTCTTC. Translated: CASSSTDHEQFF.

In this sample, this clonotype turned up a few times. The J gene is TRBJ2-5, the V gene TRBV3-1; a possible D gene is TRBD2 (6 bases). There are 14 residues in the CDR3. The germline V gene encodes CDR1 LGHDT and CDR2 YNNKEL (reference sequence). Between the trimmed V and J ends, which lost 4 bases and 5 bases, there was a span of 14 bases. This chain's CDR3 is CASSPDLLAETQYF. The DNA of the CDR3 is TGTGCCAGCAGCCCCGATCTCCTAGCGGAGACCCAGTACTTC.

On this clonotype itself: Given a much more abundant clone one base away, this may be a read error. The chain joins TRBV18 to TRBJ2-7, with a tentative D call TRBD2 (5 bases). Germline V CDR1 and CDR2: KGHSH, LQKENI. This CDR3 spans 13 amino acids. The CDR3 nucleotides are TGTGCCGGCTCACCCCGGGACTCCTACGAGCAGTACTTC. Its translation is CAGSPRDSYEQYF.

In this sample, this clonotype turned up a few times. V usage is TRBV4-3 and J usage is TRBJ2-5; tentatively, D is TRBD1 or TRBD2 (5 bases each). The DNA matches TRBJ2-7 better at its end, which makes the J call doubtful. Germline-derived CDR1 and CDR2 are LGHNA and YSLEER. CDR3 length: 16 residues. The CDR3 DNA is TGCGCCAGCAGCCGCACCGTAGGGACGGACCTTTACGAGCAGTACTTC. It translates to CASSRTVGTDLYEQYF.

The V gene is TRBV20-1, the J gene TRBJ1-6; unclear D gene. The germline gives CDR1 DFQATT, CDR2 SNEGSKA (reference sequence). CDR3 size: 13 residues. The V gene lost 6 bases and the J gene lost 5 bases, with 11 bases spanning the gap. DNA of the CDR3: TGCAGTGCGAAGGACGGAGATAATTCACCCCTCCACTTT. Protein product: CSAKDGDNSPLHF.

The rearrangement links TRBV28 to TRBJ2-3, with TRBD2 identical over 9 bases. Germline lookup yields CDR1 MDHEN and CDR2 SYDVKM. The CDR3 covers 15 residues. J lost 4 bases, V lost 3 bases, and 5 bases had no gene match. In DNA, the CDR3 is TGTGCCAGCAGTTTTAGCGGGAGAGGATCAGATACGCAGTATTTT. It translates to CASSFSGRGSDTQYF.

There are many counts of this clonotype. The CDR3 DNA follows: TGTGCCAGCAGCTTTAGCGGGAGCTCCTACAATGAGCAGTTCTTC. It specifies CASSFSGSSYNEQFF. The rearrangement uses TRBV7-9 and TRBJ2-1; 9 bases align to TRBD2. The CDR3 length is 15 residues. Germline V gene lookup returns CDR1 SEHNR and CDR2 FQNEAQ (reference sequence). The junction had 0 bases not matched to a gene; V was cut back by 3 bases and J by 0 bases.

The table lists this clonotype with a few counts. The J gene is TRBJ1-5, the V gene TRBV7-2, with D uncertain. V lost 5 bases, J lost 0 bases, and 17 bases lay in between. The CDR3 has 17 amino acids. Germline CDR1 is SGHTA and CDR2 is FQGNSA. Written as DNA, the CDR3 is TGTGCCAGCAGCCTGGGTTGGGGAGCCGATAGCAATCAGCCCCAGCATTTT. Its translation: CASSLGWGADSNQPQHF.

This clonotype came up many times. The chain uses TRBV5-6 and TRBJ1-4; D remains unclear. Trimming took off 3 bases at V and 5 bases at J, with 23 bases between the two ends. CDR1 is SGHDT, CDR2 YYEEEE, per germline. This CDR3 comprises 18 residues. The CDR3 is CASSSRRPIQKENEKLFF. CDR3 in DNA: TGTGCCAGCAGCTCTAGAAGACCCATACAGAAGGAAAATGAAAAACTGTTTTTT.

The J gene is TRBJ2-1, the V gene TRBV20-1; D remains ambiguous. The CDR3 consists of 15 residues. Germline CDR1 DFQATT, CDR2 SNEGSKA (reference sequence). The ends were cut back, 1 base at V and 0 bases at J, with 10 bases in the middle. Here the CDR3 reads CSARGWRSSYNEQFF. CDR3 sequence (DNA): TGCAGTGCTAGAGGGTGGAGAAGCTCCTACAATGAGCAGTTCTTC.

A few counts support this clonotype. CDR3 sequence (DNA): TGTGCCAGCAGCGTAGAGGGGCTTACAGATACGCAGTATTTT. Residues: CASSVEGLTDTQYF. The chain employs TRBV9 and TRBJ2-3; D is possibly TRBD1 (5 bases). With 0 bases removed from V and 3 bases from J, the gap between germline ends came to 8 bases. CDR1 and CDR2 (germline): SGDLS, YYNGEE. The CDR3 covers 14 residues.

The chain joins TRBV7-9 to TRBJ1-2; D uncertain. V lost 4 bases and J lost 3, with 9 bases in between. Per germline, CDR1 SEHNR and CDR2 FQNEAQ (reference sequence). This CDR3 has 13 residues. Here the CDR3 reads CASSSLNDYGYTF. The CDR3 DNA sequence: TGTGCCAGCAGCTCACTAAATGACTATGGCTACACCTTC.

This clonotype was seen only a few times. The chain joins TRBV7-8 to TRBJ1-2; 7 bases are a match to TRBD1. The CDR3 spans 13 residues. The J segment lost 10 bases and the V segment lost 6 bases, leaving 11 bases of the junction unmatched. The germline V gene has CDR1 SGHVS and CDR2 FQNEAQ. CDR3 in DNA: TGTGCCAGCAGGAAAAAGGGGGCGCGGGACTACACCTTC. Translated: CASRKKGARDYTF.

Ten or more counts support this clonotype. The V and J genes are TRBV7-2 and TRBJ2-5; TRBD1 is a possible D gene (6 bases). Trimming took off 8 bases at V and 1 base at J, with 14 bases between the two ends. This CDR3 spans 14 amino acids. Germline CDR1 SGHTA, CDR2 FQGNSA. CDR3 DNA sequence: TGTGCCAGCGGAAAAAGACAGGCCCAAGAGACCCAGTACTTC. Its translation: CASGKRQAQETQYF.

This clonotype was detected ten times or more. The chain links TRBV28 to TRBJ2-5; TRBD1 matches 12 bases. This CDR3 has 15 residues. The junction had 3 bases not matched to a gene; V was cut back by 5 bases and J by 2 bases. Germline V gene lookup returns CDR1 MDHEN and CDR2 SYDVKM. The CDR3: CASSRDRGRQETQYF. DNA of the CDR3: TGTGCCAGCAGTCGGGACAGGGGGCGGCAAGAGACCCAGTACTTC.

This clonotype was seen a few times. The genes are TRBV29-1 and TRBJ1-1; D not resolved. V lost 1 base and J lost 2, with 14 bases in between. The CDR3 is 15 residues long. Per the germline V gene, CDR1 is SQVTM and CDR2 is ANQGSEA. In nucleotides, the CDR3 is TGCAGCGTTGAAGTCAGTTCTGCCCTTAACACTGAAGCTTTCTTT. This codes for CSVEVSSALNTEAFF.

This clonotype has just a few counts. The genes are TRBV20-1 and TRBJ2-5; a weak D match, TRBD2 (6 bases). CDR1 DFQATT and CDR2 SNEGSKA come from the germline V gene (reference sequence). The CDR3 spans 15 residues. V was shortened by 0 bases and J by 1 base, with 12 bases between the two germline ends. This CDR3 is CSARDQRGFQETQYF. CDR3 bases: TGCAGTGCTAGAGATCAACGGGGGTTCCAAGAGACCCAGTACTTC.

CDR3 DNA sequence: TGTGCCAGCACCTACAGGGGTTATTGCAATCAGCCCCAGCATTTT. This encodes CASTYRGYCNQPQHF. The gene calls are TRBV21-1 and TRBJ1-5; TRBD1, the table's D call, lacks a check against the DNA. TRBV21-1 constitutes a pseudogene. There are 15 residues in the CDR3.